A selection of T cell receptor beta chains follows, all from one sample in a study of identical twins. TCRdb called the 5' RACE reads again in MiXCR, with one record for every CDR3 protein. The sample lists some 270,000 distinct CDR3 sequences; around 8.8% were seen once. These same data were also listed under a study on yellow fever vaccine responses in identical twins.

The sample consisted of CD8+ T cells sorted from blood. The receptors were gathered from a woman in her late teens or twenties in good health. Each CDR3 is given with its conserved first and last residue. D genes are given only for firm matches. Size is stated for part of the rows, as once, few or many counts, or as a class when the clone is expanded.

d_gene	abundance	v_gene	j_gene	CDR3nt	CDR3aa
-	few	TRBV29-1	TRBJ2-1	TGCAGCGCCGGTCTGGCTTCCTACAATGAGCAGTTCTTC	CSAGLASYNEQFF
-	few	TRBV27	TRBJ2-5	TGTGCCACCAGGGGGGTTACAGGGTGGCAAGAGACCCAGTACTTC	CATRGVTGWQETQYF
-	few	TRBV4-3	TRBJ2-3	TGCGCCAGCAGCCAAGCCCCTGGTACGTGGAGAGATACGCAGTATTTT	CASSQAPGTWRDTQYF
TRBD2	-	TRBV27	TRBJ2-7	TGTGCCAGCAGTCACGGCGGGGGGGCCTACGAGCAGTACTTC	CASSHGGGAYEQYF
-	many	TRBV3-1	TRBJ2-1	TGTGCCAGCAGCCAAGATCTCGGCGGATTCTCCTACAATGAGCAGTTCTTC	CASSQDLGGFSYNEQFF
-	few	TRBV12-3/TRBV12-4	TRBJ2-1	TGTGCCAGCAGTTTCCTAGATTACAATGAGCAGTTCTTC	CASSFLDYNEQFF
-	-	TRBV27	TRBJ2-1	TGTGCCAGCAGTTTATCGACCCGGACTGAGCAGTTCTTC	CASSLSTRTEQFF
-	many	TRBV28	TRBJ1-2	TGTGCCAGCAGGATGGGTTTAGAAGGCTACACCTTC	CASRMGLEGYTF
-	many	TRBV29-1	TRBJ2-7	TGCAGCGTTGCCCATGGCTACGAGCAGTACTTC	CSVAHGYEQYF
-	-	TRBV27	TRBJ1-5	TGTGCCAGCAGTTTGAGAGGGATTGGCGGTCAGCCCCAGCATTTT	CASSLRGIGGQPQHF
-	-	TRBV2	TRBJ2-1	TGTGCCAGCAGGTTTGACCAGCCCGAGAGGCATGAGCAGTTCTTC	CASRFDQPERHEQFF
-	few	TRBV24-1	TRBJ2-5	TGTGCCACCAGTGTCGTCCCCCGGGGGCAGGGGGAAGAGACCCAGTACTTC	CATSVVPRGQGEETQYF
TRBD1	few	TRBV10-3	TRBJ1-1	TGTGCCATCAGCGAACAGGGGGCCCTCACTGAAGCTTTCTTT	CAISEQGALTEAFF
TRBD1	few	TRBV12-3/TRBV12-4	TRBJ2-3	TGTGCCAGCAGTTGGACAGGGGTTGGAGATACGCAGTATTTT	CASSWTGVGDTQYF
-	many	TRBV7-9	TRBJ1-6	TGTGCCAGCAGCCCGGTGGGGGGAAGTAATTCACCCCTCCACTTT	CASSPVGGSNSPLHF
TRBD1	many	TRBV4-3	TRBJ2-2	TGCGCCAGCAGCCAAGGACCGGACAGGGAGGCCGGGGAGCTGTTTTTT	CASSQGPDREAGELFF
TRBD1	few	TRBV9	TRBJ2-5	TGTGCCAGCGGACAGGGTTCGGCTCAAGAGACCCAGTACTTC	CASGQGSAQETQYF
-	-	TRBV6-2/TRBV6-3	TRBJ2-1	TGTGCCAGCAGTTACTCTCCCTTAGCGGCTAGCTCCTACAATGAGCAGTTCTTC	CASSYSPLAASSYNEQFF
TRBD1	once	TRBV19	TRBJ1-2	TGTGCCAGTAGTATTGGGACAGGGAATGGCTACACCTTC	CASSIGTGNGYTF
-	-	TRBV4-1	TRBJ2-3	TGCGCCAGCAGCCAAGAGCGGGGAGCGGAATCTAGCACAGATACGCAGTATTTT	CASSQERGAESSTDTQYF
TRBD2	-	TRBV14	TRBJ2-1	TGTGCCAGCAACACTGACAGCGGGGTATACAATGAGCAGTTCTTC	CASNTDSGVYNEQFF
-	few	TRBV28	TRBJ1-5	TGTGCCAGCAGTTTGGGACGGTATAGCAATCAGCCCCAGCATTTT	CASSLGRYSNQPQHF
TRBD1	many	TRBV29-1	TRBJ2-5	TGCAGCGCAGGGACAGGGGAAGAGACCCAGTACTTC	CSAGTGEETQYF
-	many	TRBV29-1	TRBJ2-3	TGCAGCGTTGAAGAGGGGGGTCCCACAGATACGCAGTATTTT	CSVEEGGPTDTQYF
-	-	TRBV6-4	TRBJ2-3	TGTGCCAGCAGTCGGGACAGCACAGATACGCAGTATTTT	CASSRDSTDTQYF
-	many	TRBV7-9	TRBJ2-2	TGTGCCAGCAGCTTAGGGACGGCGAACACCGGGGAGCTGTTTTTT	CASSLGTANTGELFF
-	few	TRBV27	TRBJ1-1	TGTGCCAGCAGTCTAAGCTGGGGGACTGAAGCTTTCTTT	CASSLSWGTEAFF
-	many	TRBV20-1	TRBJ2-1	TGCAGTGCTTGGGACGCCAGTTACAATGAGCAGTTCTTC	CSAWDASYNEQFF
-	-	TRBV7-9	TRBJ1-1	TGTGCCAGCAGCAAGCTGAACACTGAAGCTTTCTTT	CASSKLNTEAFF
-	-	TRBV6-6	TRBJ2-5	TGTGCCAGCAGCCCAGTTACGGAGACCCAGTACTTC	CASSPVTETQYF
-	-	TRBV3-1	TRBJ1-1	TGTGCCAGCAGCCCGACAGTCGCGAACACTGAAGCTTTCTTT	CASSPTVANTEAFF
-	-	TRBV7-7	TRBJ2-7	TGTGCTAGCAGCGCCGCCAGCTCCTACGAGCAGTACTTC	CASSAASSYEQYF
-	many	TRBV12-3/TRBV12-4	TRBJ1-1	TGTGCCAGCAGGACGGGGATGGACACTGAAGCTTTCTTT	CASRTGMDTEAFF
-	many	TRBV4-2	TRBJ2-7	TGTGCCAGCAGCGCCGGATACGAGCAGTACTTC	CASSAGYEQYF
-	-	TRBV4-3	TRBJ2-7	TGCGCCAGCAGCCGTTTTAAAGCCTACGAGCAGTACTTC	CASSRFKAYEQYF
-	many	TRBV12-3/TRBV12-4	TRBJ1-1	TGTGCCAGCAGTTTTTTGCAGAAGGGGAGCACTGAAGCTTTCTTT	CASSFLQKGSTEAFF
TRBD1	few	TRBV25-1	TRBJ1-2	TGTGCCAGCAGTGAATGGGCGACAGGGGACGGCTACACCTTC	CASSEWATGDGYTF
TRBD1	-	TRBV20-1	TRBJ2-1	TGCAGTGCCAACAGGGGCTCCTACAATGAGCAGTTCTTC	CSANRGSYNEQFF
TRBD2	many	TRBV29-1	TRBJ2-5	TGCAGCGTTGAAGATCCACTAGCGGGGGAACAAGAGACCCAGTACTTC	CSVEDPLAGEQETQYF
TRBD2	many	TRBV7-9	TRBJ2-1	TGTGCCAGCAGCTCCAGCGGGGGGGAACGTTACAATGAGCAGTTCTTC	CASSSSGGERYNEQFF
-	-	TRBV6-6	TRBJ2-7	TGTGCCAGCACCTCGGACACATACGAGCAGTACTTC	CASTSDTYEQYF
-	many	TRBV5-1	TRBJ1-1	TGCGCCAGCAGCTTGGGTAGGGAGAACACTGAAGCTTTCTTT	CASSLGRENTEAFF
-	many	TRBV7-6	TRBJ1-2	TGTGCCAGCAGCTTAGGGGGGGGCATCGAGAACTATGGCTACACCTTC	CASSLGGGIENYGYTF
TRBD2	few	TRBV6-2/TRBV6-3	TRBJ2-7	TGTGCCACCTCGACAGACCTCGGGAGGGACGAGCAGTACTTC	CATSTDLGRDEQYF
TRBD1	-	TRBV28	TRBJ1-2	TGTGCCAGCAGCTGGGACAGCGGGCTTGCTAACTATGGCTACACCTTC	CASSWDSGLANYGYTF